One and the same sample provided the 9 T cell receptor beta chains below, sequenced in a study of T-cell memory formation after mild COVID-19. TCRdb reprocessed the 5' RACE reads via MiXCR and lists one record per CDR3 protein. The table lists 450,000 or so distinct CDR3 sequences, about 23% of them singletons, with about an eighth in the top ten. The sequencing input was PBMCs or a T cell subset sorted from them (not recorded which). These receptor sequences come from an adult woman who had mild COVID-19 (a few samples of this study predate the infection). Cell type and time point are not known.

The V call is TRBV9, the J call TRBJ2-3, with D tentatively TRBD2 (6 bases). This CDR3 contains 12 residues. V was trimmed by 3 bases and J by 5 bases, leaving 7 bases between them. Germline lookup yields CDR1 SGDLS and CDR2 YYNGEE. The CDR3 here is CASSGGEDTQYF. The CDR3 DNA follows: TGTGCCAGCAGCGGGGGGGAAGATACGCAGTATTTT.

The CDR3 DNA sequence: TGCAGTGCTAGAGACCAAGGACAGTTAGAAGCTTTCTTT. Its translation: CSARDQGQLEAFF. The chain links TRBV20-1 to TRBJ1-1, with D possibly being TRBD1 (6 bases). There are 13 residues in the CDR3. The V gene lost 0 bases and the J gene lost 8 bases, with 13 bases spanning the gap. Germline loops: CDR1 DFQATT, CDR2 SNEGSKA (reference sequence).

This clonotype was observed a handful of times. The chain combines TRBV5-1 with TRBJ1-3, with unresolved D. Germline loops: CDR1 SGHRS, CDR2 YFSETQ. Trimming removed 5 bases at V and 0 bases at J, with 9 bases between. CDR3 size: 14 residues. The CDR3 DNA follows: TGCGCCAGCAGGACGGAGAACTCTGGAAACACCATATATTTT. Its translation: CASRTENSGNTIYF.

The chain carries TRBV5-1 and TRBJ2-3; 8 bases match TRBD2. This CDR3 is built from 18 residues. The germline V gene has CDR1 SGHRS and CDR2 YFSETQ. J lost 0 bases, V lost 4 bases, and 13 bases had no gene match. CDR3 sequence (DNA): TGCGCCAGCAGCAATTGGATCCGTAGCGGGGCTAGCACAGATACGCAGTATTTT. It yields the protein CASSNWIRSGASTDTQYF.

The J gene is TRBJ2-3, the V gene TRBV6-6; 7 bases line up with TRBD2. The CDR3 is 14 residues long. With V trimmed by 6 bases and J by 4 bases, 7 bases remained unmatched. Germline lookup yields CDR1 MNHNY and CDR2 SVGAGI (reference sequence). CDR3 loop: CASRSLAAADTQYF. CDR3 sequence (DNA): TGTGCCAGCAGATCCCTAGCGGCGGCAGATACGCAGTATTTT.

The rearrangement uses TRBV29-1 and TRBJ1-1, with D unresolved. CDR1 and CDR2 (germline): SQVTM, ANQGSEA. V was shortened by 2 bases and J by 4 bases, with 20 bases between the two germline ends. The CDR3 has 16 residues. The CDR3 region has the DNA TGCAGCGTTGAAAGGGAGTTCGGGGAACGAGGCACTGAAGCTTTCTTT. This codes for CSVEREFGERGTEAFF.

This clonotype was seen more than once but under ten times. The chain carries TRBV7-3 and TRBJ2-3; no clear D. V gave up 4 bases and J gave up 6 bases, with 17 bases separating them. This CDR3 has 15 residues. Germline CDR1 is SGHTA and CDR2 is FQGTGA. The CDR3 DNA reads TGTGCCAGCAGCTCTAGAGGACCTCCTTTTGATACGCAGTATTTT. Translated, it gives CASSSRGPPFDTQYF.

The chain has TRBV5-1 and TRBJ2-2, with TRBD1 matching 7 bases. Germline CDR1 is SGHRS and CDR2 is YFSETQ. The CDR3 extends over 15 amino acids. After removal of 6 bases from V and 5 bases from J, the junction contained 10 bases not matched to a gene. In DNA, the CDR3 is TGCGCCAGCAAAATCCGAGGGGGCGAAACCGGGGAGCTGTTTTTT. Protein sequence: CASKIRGGETGELFF.

This chain connects TRBV12-3 or TRBV12-4 to TRBJ2-7; 9 positions agree with TRBD1. This CDR3 comprises 14 residues. The junction had 5 bases not matched to a gene; V was cut back by 5 bases and J by 3 bases. CDR3 sequence (DNA): TGTGCCAGCAGTGAAGGGACAGGGTTCTACGAGCAGTACTTC. Translated, it gives CASSEGTGFYEQYF.